This T cell receptor (beta chain) was profiled in a study of cytotoxic CD8 clonotypes in ibrutinib-treated CLL. Details on this clone: Its specificity is unknown.

The protocol was immunoSEQ multiplex PCR, while the TCRdb copy is restricted to in-frame clones and leaves out a portion. The sample holds some 150,000 clones; 70% to 80% are singletons and the top ten take about 5%. The V end lost 1 base, the J end lost 4 bases, and 19 bases lay between the germline ends. Germline loops: CDR1 SNHLY, CDR2 FYNNEI. The CDR3 totals 17 residues. Notes on the study in general: Public clonotypes, found uncommonly, either contracted or stayed stable on treatment. Sampling schedules were unmatched across sustained-remission and progressing patients.

Material: PBMCs, obtained after 24 months of ibrutinib treatment. This receptor was identified in a human donor with chronic lymphocytic leukemia. V usage is TRBV2 and J usage is TRBJ1-2, with D unresolved. The CDR3 coding sequence is TGTGCCAGCAGTGAAGGGCGTTGGCAGGCTCTCGGCTATGGCTACACCTTC. This translates into CASSEGRWQALGYGYTF. Supplemented by reference TRBV2 and TRBJ1-2, the full variable domain reads EPEVTQTPSHQVTQMGQEVILRCVPISNHLYFYWYRQILGQKVEFLVSFYNNEISEKSEIFDDQFSVERPDGSNFTLKIRSTKLEDSAMYFCASSEGRWQALGYGYTFGSGTRLTVV.